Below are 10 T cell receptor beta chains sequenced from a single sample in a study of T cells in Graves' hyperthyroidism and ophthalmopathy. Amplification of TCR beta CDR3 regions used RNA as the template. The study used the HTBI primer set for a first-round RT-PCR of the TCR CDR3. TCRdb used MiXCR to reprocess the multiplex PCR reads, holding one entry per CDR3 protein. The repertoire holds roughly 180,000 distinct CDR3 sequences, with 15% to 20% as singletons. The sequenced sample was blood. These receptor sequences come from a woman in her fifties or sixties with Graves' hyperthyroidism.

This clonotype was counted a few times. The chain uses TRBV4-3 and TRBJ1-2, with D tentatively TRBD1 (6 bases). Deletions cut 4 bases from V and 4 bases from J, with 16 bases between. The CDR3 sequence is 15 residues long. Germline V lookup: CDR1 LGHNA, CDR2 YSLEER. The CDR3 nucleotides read TGCGCCAGCAGCCTCGAAACCACAGGGATCTATGGCTACACCTTC. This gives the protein CASSLETTGIYGYTF.

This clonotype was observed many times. CDR3 DNA: TGTGCCAGCAGCGCTGTCGTGGGAGAGACCCAGTACTTC. Its translation is CASSAVVGETQYF. This chain uses TRBV9 with TRBJ2-5; no clear D. The germline V gene has CDR1 SGDLS and CDR2 YYNGEE. The CDR3 length is 13 residues. V was clipped by 3 bases and J by 4 bases, with 10 bases between them.

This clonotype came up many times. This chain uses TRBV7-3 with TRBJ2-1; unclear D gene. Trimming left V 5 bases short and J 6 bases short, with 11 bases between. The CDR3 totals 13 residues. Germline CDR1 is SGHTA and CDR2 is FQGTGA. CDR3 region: CASSAGEFNEQFF. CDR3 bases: TGTGCCAGCAGCGCCGGTGAGTTCAATGAGCAGTTCTTC.

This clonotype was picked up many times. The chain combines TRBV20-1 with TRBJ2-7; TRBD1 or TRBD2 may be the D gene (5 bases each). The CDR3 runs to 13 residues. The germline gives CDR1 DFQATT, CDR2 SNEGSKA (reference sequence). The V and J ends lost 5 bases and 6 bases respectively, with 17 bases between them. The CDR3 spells CSASRDPTSEQYF. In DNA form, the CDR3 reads TGCAGTGCTTCCCGGGACCCTACGAGCGAGCAGTACTTC.

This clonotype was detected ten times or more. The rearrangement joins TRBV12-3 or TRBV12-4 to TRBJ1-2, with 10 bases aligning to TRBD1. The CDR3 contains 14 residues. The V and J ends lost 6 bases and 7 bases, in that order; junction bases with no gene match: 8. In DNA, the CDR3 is TGTGCCAGCAGACTTCCGGGACAGGGGACTGGCTACACCTTC. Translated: CASRLPGQGTGYTF.

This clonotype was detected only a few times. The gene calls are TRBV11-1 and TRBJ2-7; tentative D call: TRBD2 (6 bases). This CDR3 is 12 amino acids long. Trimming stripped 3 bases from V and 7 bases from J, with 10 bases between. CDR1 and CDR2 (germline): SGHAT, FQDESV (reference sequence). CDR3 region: CASSLHRGEQYF. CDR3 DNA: TGTGCCAGCAGCTTGCACCGGGGGGAGCAGTACTTC.

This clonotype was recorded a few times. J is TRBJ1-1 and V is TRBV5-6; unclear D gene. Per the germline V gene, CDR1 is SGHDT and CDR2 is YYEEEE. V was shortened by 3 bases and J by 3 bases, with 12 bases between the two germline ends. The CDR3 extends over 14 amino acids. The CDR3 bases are TGTGCCAGCAGCTCCGGGAACTCCTACACTGAAGCTTTCTTT. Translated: CASSSGNSYTEAFF. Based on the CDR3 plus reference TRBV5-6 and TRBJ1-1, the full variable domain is DAGVTQSPTHLIKTRGQQVTLRCSPKSGHDTVSWYQQALGQGPQFIFQYYEEEERQRGNFPDRFSGHQFPNYSSELNVNALLLGDSALYLCASSSGNSYTEAFFGQGTRLTVV.

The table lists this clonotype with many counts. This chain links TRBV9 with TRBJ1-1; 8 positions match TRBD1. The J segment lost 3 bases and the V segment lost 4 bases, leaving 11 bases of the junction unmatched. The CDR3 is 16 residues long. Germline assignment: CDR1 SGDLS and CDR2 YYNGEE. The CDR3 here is CASSPVQGARDTEAFF. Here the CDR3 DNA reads TGTGCCAGCAGCCCCGTCCAGGGGGCTAGGGACACTGAAGCTTTCTTT.

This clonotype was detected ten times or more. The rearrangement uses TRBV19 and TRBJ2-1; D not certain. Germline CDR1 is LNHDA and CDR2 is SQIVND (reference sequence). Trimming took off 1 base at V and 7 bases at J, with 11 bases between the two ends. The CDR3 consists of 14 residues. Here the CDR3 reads CASSIGPGRNEQFF. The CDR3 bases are TGTGCCAGTAGTATAGGTCCAGGAAGGAATGAGCAGTTCTTC.

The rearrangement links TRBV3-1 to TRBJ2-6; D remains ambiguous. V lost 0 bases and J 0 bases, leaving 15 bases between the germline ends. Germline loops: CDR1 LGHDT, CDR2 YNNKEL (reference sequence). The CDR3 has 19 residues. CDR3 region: CASSQDKGRRASGANVLTF. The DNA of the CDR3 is TGTGCCAGCAGCCAAGATAAGGGCAGAAGAGCCTCTGGGGCCAACGTCCTGACTTTC.